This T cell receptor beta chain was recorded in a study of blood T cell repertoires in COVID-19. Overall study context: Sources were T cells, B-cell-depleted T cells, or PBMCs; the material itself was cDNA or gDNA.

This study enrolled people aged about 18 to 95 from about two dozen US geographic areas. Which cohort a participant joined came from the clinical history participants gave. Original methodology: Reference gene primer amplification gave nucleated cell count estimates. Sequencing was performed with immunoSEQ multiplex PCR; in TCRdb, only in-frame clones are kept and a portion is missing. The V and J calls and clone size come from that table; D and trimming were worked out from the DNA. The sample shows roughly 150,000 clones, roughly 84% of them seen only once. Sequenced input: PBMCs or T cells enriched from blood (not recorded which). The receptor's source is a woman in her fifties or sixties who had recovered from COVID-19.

CDR3: CATSKRYRGNIDEQYF. The DNA of the CDR3 is TGTGCCACCAGCAAAAGGTACAGGGGCAATATCGACGAGCAGTACTTC. V and J are TRBV15 and TRBJ2-7; 7 positions agree with TRBD1. This CDR3 has 16 amino acids. CDR1 is LNHNV and CDR2 is YYDKDF in the germline V gene (reference sequence). V lost 4 bases to trimming and J lost 5 bases; unmatched junction nucleotides: 14.